These 10 T cell receptor beta chains came from one sample sequenced in a study of cytomegalovirus exposure and HLA in healthy donors (dated by TCRdb to about 2017). The protocol used for the library was the immunoSEQ multiplex PCR assay. For the multiplex PCR, a mixture combining 60 forward primers for TCR Vbeta segments and 13 reverse primers for TCR Jbeta segments was used. The table comes from immuneACCESS by way of TCRdb, which keeps in-frame sequences with V and J called. Part of the clones is missing from these tables; in studies checked, under half for an unresolved V gene and the rest for unknown reasons. Across this sample there are about 170,000 clones, with 70% to 80% seen only once. The top ten hold about 2.2% of the sample. The sample taken for sequencing was PBMCs. Receptor source: a woman aged 45-65 years in good health and CMV-seronegative.

The chain is built from TRBV6-5 and TRBJ2-7; D is unresolved. The CDR3 totals 13 residues. Germline CDR1 is MNHEY and CDR2 is SVGAGI. V was shortened by 0 bases and J by 4 bases, with 7 bases between the two germline ends. CDR3 nucleotides: TGTGCCAGCAGTTACTCGGCCTTTTACGAGCAGTACTTC. This codes for CASSYSAFYEQYF.

The rearrangement uses TRBV14 and TRBJ1-6; D is ambiguous. The CDR3 covers 14 residues. Germline V lookup: CDR1 SGHDN, CDR2 FVKESK. Trimming stripped 4 bases from V and 8 bases from J, with 12 bases between. CDR3 protein: CASSPGLWDSPLHF. The CDR3 DNA sequence: TGTGCCAGCAGCCCCGGACTATGGGATTCACCCCTCCACTTT.

V gene TRBV19 combines with J gene TRBJ2-1; TRBD1 aligns across 9 bases. The junction had 5 bases not matched to a gene; V was cut back by 5 bases and J by 15 bases. Germline CDR1 is LNHDA and CDR2 is SQIVND (reference sequence). This CDR3 has 11 amino acids. The CDR3 spells CASSGQGQGFF. The CDR3 bases are TGTGCCAGTAGTGGACAGGGGCAAGGGTTCTTC. Combining the CDR3 with reference TRBV19 and TRBJ2-1 gives the whole variable domain DGGITQSPKYLFRKEGQNVTLSCEQNLNHDAMYWYRQDPGQGLRLIYYSQIVNDFQKGDIAEGYSVSREKKESFPLTVTSAQKNPTAFYLCASSGQGQGFFGPGTRLTVL.

This clone has more than one count but fewer than ten. The chain combines TRBV2 with TRBJ1-1; D is undetermined. The CDR3 has 14 residues. Germline CDR1 SNHLY, CDR2 FYNNEI. Trimming removed 7 bases from V and 2 bases from J, with 14 bases in between. CDR3 sequence (DNA): TGTGCCAGCATCCTCGACACCGTCAACACTGAAGCTTTCTTT. Protein product: CASILDTVNTEAFF. The variable domain in full, completed from reference TRBV2 and TRBJ1-1, reads EPEVTQTPSHQVTQMGQEVILRCVPISNHLYFYWYRQILGQKVEFLVSFYNNEISEKSEIFDDQFSVERPDGSNFTLKIRSTKLEDSAMYFCASILDTVNTEAFFGQGTRLTVV.

V is TRBV7-2 and J is TRBJ1-4; no clear D gene. The germline gives CDR1 SGHTA, CDR2 FQGNSA. The CDR3 runs 12 residues. With 1 base removed from V and 14 bases from J, the gap between germline ends came to 11 bases. The CDR3 DNA reads as TGTGCCAGCAGCTTAGGGGCCTCAGTGCTGTTTTTT. This translates into CASSLGASVLFF.

The CDR3 DNA follows: TGCGCCAGCAGCCAAGATCGGGTAAATGAAAAACTGTTTTTT. Translation gives CASSQDRVNEKLFF. The gene calls are TRBV4-3 and TRBJ1-4; D gene uncertain. Germline loops: CDR1 LGHNA, CDR2 YSLEER. Deletions cut 0 bases from V and 5 bases from J, with 7 bases between. CDR3 size: 14 residues.

In this sample, this clone turned up a few times. The rearrangement links TRBV28 to TRBJ1-5; D is perhaps TRBD1 (5 bases). CDR1 is MDHEN and CDR2 is SYDVKM in the germline V gene. CDR3 size: 14 residues. V lost 8 bases and J lost 2, with 13 bases in between. The CDR3 DNA reads as TGTGCCAGCGCCGAAACAGGCCGCAATCAGCCCCAGCATTTT. Protein sequence: CASAETGRNQPQHF. Using reference TRBV28 and TRBJ1-5 for the parts outside the CDR3, the full variable domain is DVKVTQSSRYLVKRTGEKVFLECVQDMDHENMFWYRQDPGLGLRLIYFSYDVKMKEKGDIPEGYSVSREKKERFSLILESASTNQTSMYLCASAETGRNQPQHFGDGTRLSIL.

In DNA, the CDR3 is TGTGCCAGCAGCTGGCGTACAGGGGTGCGGACTGAAGCTTTCTTT. This gives the protein CASSWRTGVRTEAFF. The V call is TRBV11-3, the J call TRBJ1-1, with 7 bases identical to TRBD1. V lost 4 bases to trimming and J lost 5 bases; unmatched junction nucleotides: 10. Germline V CDR1 and CDR2: SGHNT, YENEEA. The CDR3 is 15 residues long.

This clone was counted between two and nine times. The chain uses TRBV7-2 and TRBJ2-7; 8 positions match TRBD2. From germline, CDR1 is SGHTA and CDR2 FQGNSA. With V trimmed by 5 bases and J by 7 bases, 7 bases remained unmatched. CDR3 length: 13 amino acids. This chain's CDR3 is CASSPLIAGEQYF. CDR3 sequence (DNA): TGTGCCAGCAGCCCGTTGATAGCGGGAGAGCAGTACTTC. The full variable domain, rest sourced from reference TRBV7-2 and TRBJ2-7, is GAGVSQSPSNKVTEKGKDVELRCDPISGHTALYWYRQSLGQGLEFLIYFQGNSAPDKSGLPSDRFSAERTGGSVSTLTIQRTQQEDSAVYLCASSPLIAGEQYFGPGTRLTVT.

The chain couples TRBV2 to TRBJ1-1; D remains ambiguous. This CDR3 has 11 residues. Germline lookup yields CDR1 SNHLY and CDR2 FYNNEI. V was shortened by 5 bases and J by 2 bases, with 3 bases between the two germline ends. The CDR3 region is CASSPNTEAFF. The CDR3 DNA follows: TGTGCCAGCAGTCCAAACACTGAAGCTTTCTTT.